The 2 T cell receptor beta chains listed next were all sequenced from one sample in a study of response to subunit inactivated influenza vaccine. One entry per CDR3 protein results from TCRdb running MiXCR on the RT-PCR reads. The sample lists about 520,000 distinct CDR3 sequences, 6.5% to 8% occurring once. The starting material was PBMCs from blood, obtained less than 30 months after vaccination. The receptor source for this set is a man in his fifties or sixties who received an inactivated influenza vaccine.

This clonotype was counted only a few times. The CDR3 reads CASSPRGSGGAYNEQFF. CDR3 bases: TGTGCCAGCTCTCCGAGGGGTAGCGGGGGGGCCTACAATGAGCAGTTCTTC. V usage is TRBV7-9 and J usage is TRBJ2-1; TRBD2 aligns across 11 bases. CDR3 length equals 17 residues. Germline lookup yields CDR1 SEHNR and CDR2 FQNEAQ (reference sequence). J gave up 2 bases and V 8 bases, and 11 bases lay outside the gene matches.

This clonotype was seen ten or more times. The genes are TRBV4-1 and TRBJ1-1; D unclear. Deletions cut 2 bases from V and 11 bases from J, with 18 bases between. CDR1 is MGHRA and CDR2 is YSYEKL in the germline V gene. This CDR3 has 14 residues. This chain's CDR3 is CASSQTQADLKAFF. In nucleotides, the CDR3 is TGCGCCAGCAGCCAAACCCAGGCGGATCTGAAGGCTTTCTTT.